The clone carrying this TCR beta chain occurred many times. Its antigen remains unidentified. Losses at the gene ends were 2 bases for V and 2 bases for J; bases not matched to a gene: 3. The CDR3 totals 15 residues. Germline values: CDR1 SGHVS, CDR2 FNYEAQ. TCRdb re-called the 5' RACE reads with MiXCR, one entry per CDR3 protein. The data show about 69,000 distinct CDR3 sequences, 5.9% seen once. The data are from a study of T cells after yellow fever vaccination. Study-level background: With SMART-Seq v4 Ultra Low Input, the fractions containing low cell numbers were prepared. General study points: Most clones from primary vaccination resurfaced after the booster (around 97% CD4, approximately 88% CD8). Only a minor proportion of clonotypes was detected across both CD4 and CD8 compartments.

The chain uses TRBV7-6 and TRBJ2-3; 8 nucleotides line up with TRBD2. This TCR was recovered from a man between 18 and 35 years old who received the YFV17D yellow fever vaccine. The source was CD4+ T cells sorted from PBMCs, collected about 2 weeks after the first yellow fever vaccination. The CDR3 bases are TGTGCCAGCAGCTTATCCGGACTAGCCACAGATACGCAGTATTTT. This translates into CASSLSGLATDTQYF. Looking up the rest from reference TRBV7-6 and TRBJ2-3 gives the full variable domain: GAGVSQSPRYKVTKRGQDVALRCDPISGHVSLYWYRQALGQGPEFLTYFNYEAQQDKSGLPNDRFSAERPEGSISTLTIQRTEQRDSAMYRCASSLSGLATDTQYFGPGTRLTVL.